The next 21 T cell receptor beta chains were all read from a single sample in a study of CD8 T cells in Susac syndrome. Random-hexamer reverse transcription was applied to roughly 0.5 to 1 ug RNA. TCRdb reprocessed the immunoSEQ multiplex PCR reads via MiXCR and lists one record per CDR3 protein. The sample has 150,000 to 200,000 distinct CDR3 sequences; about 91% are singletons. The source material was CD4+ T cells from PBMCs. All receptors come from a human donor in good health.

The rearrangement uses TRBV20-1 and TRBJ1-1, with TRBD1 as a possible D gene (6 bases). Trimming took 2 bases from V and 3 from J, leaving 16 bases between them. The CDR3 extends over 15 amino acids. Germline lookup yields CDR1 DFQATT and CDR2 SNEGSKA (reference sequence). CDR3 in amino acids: CSARREGDRDTEAFF. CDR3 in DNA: TGCAGTGCTAGAAGGGAGGGGGACCGGGACACTGAAGCTTTCTTT.

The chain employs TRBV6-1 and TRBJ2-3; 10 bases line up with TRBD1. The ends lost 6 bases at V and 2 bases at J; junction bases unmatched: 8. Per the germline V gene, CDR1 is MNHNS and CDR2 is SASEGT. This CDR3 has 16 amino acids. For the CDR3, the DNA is TGTGCCAGCAGCCCCCGGGGACAGGGGAACACAGATACGCAGTATTTT. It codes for CASSPRGQGNTDTQYF.

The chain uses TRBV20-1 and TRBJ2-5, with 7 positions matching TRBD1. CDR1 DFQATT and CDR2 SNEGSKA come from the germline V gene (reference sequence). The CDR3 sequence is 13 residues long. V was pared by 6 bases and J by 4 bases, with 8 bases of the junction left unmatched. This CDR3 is CSATTGNGETQYF. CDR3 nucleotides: TGCAGTGCGACGACAGGGAACGGAGAGACCCAGTACTTC.

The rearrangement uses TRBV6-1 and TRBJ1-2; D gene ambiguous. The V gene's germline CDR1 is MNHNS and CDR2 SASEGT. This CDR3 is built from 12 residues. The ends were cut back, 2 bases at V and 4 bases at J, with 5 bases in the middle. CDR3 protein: CASSERAYGYTF. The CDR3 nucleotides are TGTGCCAGCAGTGAACGGGCCTATGGCTACACCTTC.

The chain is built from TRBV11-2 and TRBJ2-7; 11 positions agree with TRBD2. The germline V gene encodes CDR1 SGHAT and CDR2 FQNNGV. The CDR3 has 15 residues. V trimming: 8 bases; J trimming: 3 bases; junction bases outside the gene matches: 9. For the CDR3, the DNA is TGTGCCAGCGGGTTAGGGACTAGCGGAATCTACGAGCAGTACTTC. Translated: CASGLGTSGIYEQYF.

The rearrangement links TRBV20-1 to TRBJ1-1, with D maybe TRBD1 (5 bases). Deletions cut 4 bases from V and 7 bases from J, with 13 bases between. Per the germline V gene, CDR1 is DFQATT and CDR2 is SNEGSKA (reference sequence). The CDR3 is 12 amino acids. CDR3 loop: CSAITGTGEAFF. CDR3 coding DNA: TGCAGTGCTATAACAGGCACGGGTGAAGCTTTCTTT.

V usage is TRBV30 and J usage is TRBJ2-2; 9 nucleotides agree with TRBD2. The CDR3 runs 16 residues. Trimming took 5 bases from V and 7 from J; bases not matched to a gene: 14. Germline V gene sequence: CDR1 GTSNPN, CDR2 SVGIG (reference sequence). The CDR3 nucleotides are TGTGCCTGGGCCTTTGAGGCGGGGGGGCGGAACGGGGAGCTGTTTTTT. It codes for CAWAFEAGGRNGELFF.

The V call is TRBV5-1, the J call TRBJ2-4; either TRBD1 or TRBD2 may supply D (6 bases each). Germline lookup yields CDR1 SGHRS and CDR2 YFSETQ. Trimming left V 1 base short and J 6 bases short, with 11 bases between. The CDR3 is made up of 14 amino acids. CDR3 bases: TGCGCCAGCAGCTTGAACGGGGGCCGAAACATTCAGTACTTC. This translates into CASSLNGGRNIQYF.

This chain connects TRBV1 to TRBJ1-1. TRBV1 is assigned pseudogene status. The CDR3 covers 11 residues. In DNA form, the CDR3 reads TGCACCAGCAGCCAAGAGAGTTTTGCTTTCTTT. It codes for CTSSQESFAFF.

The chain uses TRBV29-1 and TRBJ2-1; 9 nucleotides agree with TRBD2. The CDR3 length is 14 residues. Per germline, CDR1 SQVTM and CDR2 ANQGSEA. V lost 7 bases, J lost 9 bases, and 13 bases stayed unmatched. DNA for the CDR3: TGCAGCGCCGCGAATGGCGGGGGGGCGGGTGAGCAGTTCTTC. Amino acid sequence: CSAANGGGAGEQFF.

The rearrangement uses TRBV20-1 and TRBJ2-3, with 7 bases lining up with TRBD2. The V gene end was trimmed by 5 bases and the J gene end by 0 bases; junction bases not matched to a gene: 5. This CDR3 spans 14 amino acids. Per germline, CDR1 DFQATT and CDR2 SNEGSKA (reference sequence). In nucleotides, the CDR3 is TGCAGTGCTGGGGGAGGGGCTAGCACAGATACGCAGTATTTT. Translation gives CSAGGGASTDTQYF.

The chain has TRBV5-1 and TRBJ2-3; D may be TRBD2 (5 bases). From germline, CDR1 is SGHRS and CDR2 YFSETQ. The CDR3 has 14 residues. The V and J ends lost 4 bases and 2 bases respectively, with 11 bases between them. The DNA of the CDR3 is TGCGCCAGCAGCGTGGGAGCGCCCACAGATACGCAGTATTTT. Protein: CASSVGAPTDTQYF.

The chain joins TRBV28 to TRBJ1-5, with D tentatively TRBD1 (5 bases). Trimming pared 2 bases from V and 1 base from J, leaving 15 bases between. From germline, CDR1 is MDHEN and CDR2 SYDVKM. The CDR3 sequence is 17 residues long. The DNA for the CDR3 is TGTGCCAGCAGTTTAATCGGGAGGGGCGGAAGCAATCAGCCCCAGCATTTT. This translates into CASSLIGRGGSNQPQHF.

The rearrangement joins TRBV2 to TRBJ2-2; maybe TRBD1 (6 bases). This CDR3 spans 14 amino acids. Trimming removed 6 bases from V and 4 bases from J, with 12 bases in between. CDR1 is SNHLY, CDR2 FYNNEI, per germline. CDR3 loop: CASRRDTSTGELFF. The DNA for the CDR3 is TGTGCCAGCAGAAGGGACACAAGCACCGGGGAGCTGTTTTTT.

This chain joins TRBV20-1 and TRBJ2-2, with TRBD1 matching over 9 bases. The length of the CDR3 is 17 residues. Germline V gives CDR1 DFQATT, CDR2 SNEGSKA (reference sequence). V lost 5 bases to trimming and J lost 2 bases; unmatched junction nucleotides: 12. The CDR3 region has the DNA TGCAGTGCTCCGGGACAGGGAATGGGCAAAAACACCGGGGAGCTGTTTTTT. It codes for CSAPGQGMGKNTGELFF.

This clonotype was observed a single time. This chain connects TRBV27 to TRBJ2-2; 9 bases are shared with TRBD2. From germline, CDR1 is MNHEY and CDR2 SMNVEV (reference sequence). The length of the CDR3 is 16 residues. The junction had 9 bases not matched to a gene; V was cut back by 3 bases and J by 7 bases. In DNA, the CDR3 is TGTGCCAGCAGTTTGGGCGGGGGGGCCGTCGGCGGGGAGCTGTTTTTT. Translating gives CASSLGGGAVGGELFF.

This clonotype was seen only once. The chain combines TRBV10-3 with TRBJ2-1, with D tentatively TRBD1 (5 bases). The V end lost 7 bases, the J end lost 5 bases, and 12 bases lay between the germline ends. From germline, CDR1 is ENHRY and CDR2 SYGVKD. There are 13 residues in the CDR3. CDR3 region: CAITTTDDNEQFF. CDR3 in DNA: TGTGCCATCACCACGACAGATGACAATGAGCAGTTCTTC.

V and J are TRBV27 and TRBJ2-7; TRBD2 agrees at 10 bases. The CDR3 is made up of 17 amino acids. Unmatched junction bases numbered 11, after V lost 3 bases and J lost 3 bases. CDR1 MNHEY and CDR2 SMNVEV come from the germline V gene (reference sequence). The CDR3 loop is CASSFNIAGGGSYEQYF. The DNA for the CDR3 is TGTGCCAGCAGTTTTAATATAGCGGGAGGCGGTAGCTACGAGCAGTACTTC.

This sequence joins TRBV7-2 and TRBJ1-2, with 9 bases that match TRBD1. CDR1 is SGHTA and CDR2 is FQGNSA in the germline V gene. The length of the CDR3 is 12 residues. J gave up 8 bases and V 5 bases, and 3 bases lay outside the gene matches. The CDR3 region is CASSLDRGGYTF. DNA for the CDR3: TGTGCCAGCAGCCTGGACAGGGGAGGCTACACCTTC.

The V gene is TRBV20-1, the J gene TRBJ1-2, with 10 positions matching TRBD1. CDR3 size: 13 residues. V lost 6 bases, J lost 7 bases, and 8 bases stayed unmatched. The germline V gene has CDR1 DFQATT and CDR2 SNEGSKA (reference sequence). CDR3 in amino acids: CSATRQGALGYTF. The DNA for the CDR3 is TGCAGTGCAACCAGACAGGGGGCGCTTGGCTACACCTTC.

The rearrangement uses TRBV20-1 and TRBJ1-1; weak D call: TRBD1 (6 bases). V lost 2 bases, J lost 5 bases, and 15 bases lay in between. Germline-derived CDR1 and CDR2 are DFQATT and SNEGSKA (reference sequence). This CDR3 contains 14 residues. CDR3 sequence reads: CSARLQGGGTEAFF. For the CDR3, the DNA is TGCAGTGCTAGACTCCAAGGGGGAGGTACTGAAGCTTTCTTT.